What follows is one T cell receptor (beta chain) and its context. Its cognate antigen is unknown. The germline CDR1 and CDR2 sequences are GTSNPN and SVGIG (reference sequence). This CDR3 is built from 13 residues. The V and J ends lost 5 bases and 6 bases respectively, with 13 bases between them. These data come from a study of T cell responses to AZD1222 COVID-19 vaccine. The study's findings and limits: Vaccine-related CD4 TCRs covered spike, predominating at 160-218 and 743-854. All repertoire sampling was performed exclusively after the peak T cell response.

The protocol was immunoSEQ multiplex PCR, while the TCRdb copy is restricted to in-frame clones and leaves out a portion. The repertoire holds 90,000 to 110,000 clones, with 70% to 90% as singletons. This sample comprised peripheral blood, obtained on day 0 of AZD1222 vaccination. The genes are TRBV30 and TRBJ2-2, with D possibly matching TRBD2 (6 bases). The TCR was taken from an adult in good health. In DNA, the CDR3 is TGTGCCTGGGGCGGGACCTCAGCCGGGGAGCTGTTTTTT. Protein sequence: CAWGGTSAGELFF.